Listed below are T cell receptor beta chains from one sample, sequenced in a study of T cell responses to AZD1222 COVID-19 vaccine. TCRdb's table, derived via immunoSEQ multiplex PCR, lists solely in-frame clones and lacks some. The profile shows some 95,000 clones, roughly 90% of them singletons. The sequences come from peripheral blood, collected 28 days after the second AZD1222 dose. The receptors here all came from an adult who received the AZD1222 COVID-19 vaccine. Both conserved end residues are part of each CDR3. The D gene is left open where the match is weak. Expanded clones get a size class; other rows say once, few or many, or leave the size out.

abundance: once; v_gene: TRBV30; d_gene: TRBD2; j_gene: TRBJ2-1; CDR3aa: CAWRRLAGDNEQFF; CDR3nt: TGTGCCTGGAGGAGACTAGCGGGAGACAATGAGCAGTTCTTC
abundance: .; v_gene: TRBV6-6; d_gene: .; j_gene: TRBJ1-2; CDR3aa: CASSYSGSNYGYTF; CDR3nt: TGTGCCAGCAGTTACTCCGGGTCTAACTATGGCTACACCTTC
abundance: .; v_gene: TRBV28; d_gene: .; j_gene: TRBJ2-7; CDR3aa: CASSIGRNEQYF; CDR3nt: TGTGCCAGCAGTATCGGCCGTAACGAGCAGTACTTC
abundance: few; v_gene: TRBV5-4; d_gene: TRBD1; j_gene: TRBJ1-1; CDR3aa: CASSLRQGGTEAFF; CDR3nt: TGTGCCAGCAGCTTGAGACAGGGGGGCACTGAAGCTTTCTTT
abundance: .; v_gene: TRBV5-1; d_gene: .; j_gene: TRBJ1-1; CDR3aa: CASSLAGGSTEAFF; CDR3nt: TGCGCCAGCAGCTTGGCGGGCGGTAGCACTGAAGCTTTCTTT
abundance: once; v_gene: TRBV5-4; d_gene: TRBD2; j_gene: TRBJ2-3; CDR3aa: CASSLDSGGIDTQYF; CDR3nt: TGTGCCAGCAGCTTGGATAGCGGGGGAATAGATACGCAGTATTTT
abundance: .; v_gene: TRBV9; d_gene: .; j_gene: TRBJ2-1; CDR3aa: CASSVVSGEQFF; CDR3nt: TGTGCCAGCAGCGTAGTCTCCGGTGAGCAGTTCTTC
abundance: .; v_gene: TRBV9; d_gene: .; j_gene: TRBJ1-1; CDR3aa: CASSGGMNTEAFF; CDR3nt: TGTGCCAGCAGCGGGGGGATGAACACTGAAGCTTTCTTT
abundance: .; v_gene: TRBV28; d_gene: TRBD2; j_gene: TRBJ2-7; CDR3aa: CASSPSGSSYEQYF; CDR3nt: TGTGCCAGCAGTCCTAGCGGGAGCTCCTACGAGCAGTACTTC
abundance: once; v_gene: TRBV14; d_gene: TRBD2; j_gene: TRBJ2-1; CDR3aa: CASSTSGSGAYNEQFF; CDR3nt: TGTGCCAGCAGCACTAGCGGGAGTGGCGCGTACAATGAGCAGTTCTTC